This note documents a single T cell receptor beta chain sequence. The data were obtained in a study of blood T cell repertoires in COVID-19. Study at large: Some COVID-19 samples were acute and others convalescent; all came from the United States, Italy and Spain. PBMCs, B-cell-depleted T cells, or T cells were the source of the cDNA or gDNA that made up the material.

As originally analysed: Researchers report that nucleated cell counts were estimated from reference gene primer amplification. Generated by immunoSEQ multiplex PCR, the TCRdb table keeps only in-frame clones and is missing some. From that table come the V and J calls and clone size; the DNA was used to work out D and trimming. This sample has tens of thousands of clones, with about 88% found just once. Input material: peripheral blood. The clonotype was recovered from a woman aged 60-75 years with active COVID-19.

CDR3: CASSQAAGGFNSGANVLTF. The CDR3 nucleotides read TGTGCCAGCAGCCAAGCAGCGGGGGGCTTTAACTCTGGGGCCAACGTCCTGACTTTC. The rearrangement links TRBV4-2 to TRBJ2-6; 9 nucleotides agree with TRBD2. The CDR3 extends over 19 amino acids. V lost 1 base and J lost 0; bases outside the gene matches: 7. CDR1 and CDR2 (germline): LGHNA, YNFKEQ.